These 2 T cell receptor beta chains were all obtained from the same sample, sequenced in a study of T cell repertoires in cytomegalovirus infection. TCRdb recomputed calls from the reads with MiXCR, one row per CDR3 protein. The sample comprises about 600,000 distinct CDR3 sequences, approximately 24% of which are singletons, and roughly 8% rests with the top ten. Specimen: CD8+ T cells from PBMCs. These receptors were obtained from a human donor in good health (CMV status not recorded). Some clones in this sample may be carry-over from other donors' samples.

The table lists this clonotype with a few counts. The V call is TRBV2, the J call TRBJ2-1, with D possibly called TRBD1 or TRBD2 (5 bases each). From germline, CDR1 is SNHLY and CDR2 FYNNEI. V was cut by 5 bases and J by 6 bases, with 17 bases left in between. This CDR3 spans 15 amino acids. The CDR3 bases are TGTGCCAGCAGTCCTGATCGGGGCGCGGCCAATGAGCAGTTCTTC. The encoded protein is CASSPDRGAANEQFF.

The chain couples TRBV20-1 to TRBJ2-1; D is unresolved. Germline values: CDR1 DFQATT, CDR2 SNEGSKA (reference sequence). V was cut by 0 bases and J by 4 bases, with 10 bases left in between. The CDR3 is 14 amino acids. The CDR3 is CSARDRNSYNEQFF. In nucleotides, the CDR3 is TGCAGTGCTAGAGATCGGAACAGTTACAATGAGCAGTTCTTC.